Listed below are T cell receptor beta chains from one sample, sequenced in a study of blood T cell repertoires in COVID-19. Here immunoSEQ multiplex PCR was the method, and the copy in TCRdb shows in-frame clones only, minus some. The sample consists of tens of thousands of clones, roughly 81% of them appearing once. Sequencing was carried out using peripheral blood. Receptors were obtained from a human donor in a cohort sampled during active COVID-19. CDR3s include the opening cysteine and the closing phenylalanine or tryptophan. A D gene is named only where the DNA matches it firmly. For some rows the clone size is stated as once, few or many, or as a class when expanded; others skip it.

J gene: TRBJ2-2; clone size: NA; D gene: TRBD1; V gene: TRBV7-9; CDR3 length: 16; CDR3 DNA: TGTGCCAGCAGCTTGTTAGGGGGCGCGGGCACCGGGGAGCTGTTTTTT; CDR3 protein: CASSLLGGAGTGELFF
J gene: TRBJ2-1; clone size: NA; D gene: TRBD2; V gene: TRBV5-1; CDR3 length: 18; CDR3 DNA: TGCGCCAGCAGCTCTACCCTAGCGGTCGCTTTGGCCTACAATGAGCAGTTCTTC; CDR3 protein: CASSSTLAVALAYNEQFF
J gene: TRBJ1-4; clone size: NA; D gene: TRBD1; V gene: TRBV10-3; CDR3 length: 14; CDR3 DNA: TGTGCCATCAGTAAGGACAGGCTTAATGAAAAACTGTTTTTT; CDR3 protein: CAISKDRLNEKLFF
J gene: TRBJ2-1; clone size: NA; D gene: TRBD1; V gene: TRBV7-9; CDR3 length: 17; CDR3 DNA: TGTGCCAGCAGCTTACTGCCGGGACAGGCCTCCTACAATGAGCAGTTCTTC; CDR3 protein: CASSLLPGQASYNEQFF
J gene: TRBJ1-1; clone size: NA; D gene: NA; V gene: TRBV20-1; CDR3 length: 11; CDR3 DNA: TGCAGTGCTAGGGTGAGGGCTGAAGCTTTCTTT; CDR3 protein: CSARVRAEAFF
J gene: TRBJ2-7; clone size: NA; D gene: TRBD1; V gene: TRBV18; CDR3 length: 13; CDR3 DNA: TGTGCCAGCTCACCCTTGGACAGGGACGAGCAGTACTTC; CDR3 protein: CASSPLDRDEQYF
J gene: TRBJ2-5; clone size: NA; D gene: NA; V gene: TRBV5-6; CDR3 length: 16; CDR3 DNA: TGTGCCAGCAGCTTGTCCGGAGGGAGTGGTAGGGAGACCCAGTACTTC; CDR3 protein: CASSLSGGSGRETQYF
J gene: TRBJ1-3; clone size: NA; D gene: NA; V gene: TRBV6-5; CDR3 length: 15; CDR3 DNA: TGTGCCAGCAAGAAGCCGCTAAGCTCTGGAAACACCATATATTTT; CDR3 protein: CASKKPLSSGNTIYF
J gene: TRBJ2-5; clone size: NA; D gene: TRBD2; V gene: TRBV15; CDR3 length: 18; CDR3 DNA: TGTGCCACCAGCAGCGGGTTGACAGGGACTAGCGGGGGAGAGACCCAGTACTTC; CDR3 protein: CATSSGLTGTSGGETQYF
J gene: TRBJ2-1; clone size: once; D gene: TRBD2; V gene: TRBV19; CDR3 length: 16; CDR3 DNA: TGTGCCAGTAGTATAGCGGCGACTAGCCGGGCGAATGAGCAGTTCTTC; CDR3 protein: CASSIAATSRANEQFF
J gene: TRBJ1-1; clone size: NA; D gene: TRBD1; V gene: TRBV12-5; CDR3 length: 15; CDR3 DNA: TGTGCTAGTGGCCCTCCGACAGGGATGAACACTGAAGCTTTCTTT; CDR3 protein: CASGPPTGMNTEAFF
J gene: TRBJ2-7; clone size: NA; D gene: NA; V gene: TRBV5-1; CDR3 length: 16; CDR3 DNA: TGCGCCAGCAGCTTGGTGCCAGCGGTCGCCTCCTACGAGCAGTACTTC; CDR3 protein: CASSLVPAVASYEQYF
J gene: TRBJ2-1; clone size: NA; D gene: NA; V gene: TRBV3-1/TRBV3-2; CDR3 length: 13; CDR3 DNA: TGTGCCAGCAGCCAAGATAGGAGGGGCGAGCAGTTCTTC; CDR3 protein: CASSQDRRGEQFF
J gene: TRBJ2-3; clone size: once; D gene: TRBD2; V gene: TRBV5-1; CDR3 length: 16; CDR3 DNA: TGCGCCAGCAGCGCGGTGACTAGCGGGGGGCCAGATACGCAGTATTTT; CDR3 protein: CASSAVTSGGPDTQYF
J gene: TRBJ2-2; clone size: NA; D gene: TRBD2; V gene: TRBV7-9; CDR3 length: 16; CDR3 DNA: TGTGCCAGCAGCCACGGGGGGGCGGCGAACACCGGGGAGCTGTTTTTT; CDR3 protein: CASSHGGAANTGELFF
J gene: TRBJ1-1; clone size: NA; D gene: TRBD1; V gene: TRBV19; CDR3 length: 17; CDR3 DNA: TGTGCCAGTAGGCCGAGGGGGACAGGTAACATGAACACTGAAGCTTTCTTT; CDR3 protein: CASRPRGTGNMNTEAFF
J gene: TRBJ2-5; clone size: once; D gene: TRBD1; V gene: TRBV3-1/TRBV3-2; CDR3 length: 17; CDR3 DNA: TGTGCCAGCAGGGGGACAGGGGACCCCTACGGAAAAGAGACCCAGTACTTC; CDR3 protein: CASRGTGDPYGKETQYF
J gene: TRBJ2-5; clone size: NA; D gene: TRBD2; V gene: TRBV11-3; CDR3 length: 15; CDR3 DNA: TGTGCCAGCAGCTTCTCAGCGGGGGGTGGGGAGACCCAGTACTTC; CDR3 protein: CASSFSAGGGETQYF
J gene: TRBJ2-3; clone size: NA; D gene: TRBD2; V gene: TRBV5-1; CDR3 length: 17; CDR3 DNA: TGCGCCAGCAGCTTGGTACCTAGCGGGGGGAGCACAGATACGCAGTATTTT; CDR3 protein: CASSLVPSGGSTDTQYF
J gene: TRBJ1-4; clone size: NA; D gene: NA; V gene: TRBV3-1/TRBV3-2; CDR3 length: 17; CDR3 DNA: TGTGCCAGCAGCCCACCCGGGACAATCCCGACACGTGAAAAACTGTTTTTT; CDR3 protein: CASSPPGTIPTREKLFF
J gene: TRBJ2-5; clone size: NA; D gene: NA; V gene: TRBV11-2; CDR3 length: 14; CDR3 DNA: TGTGCCAGCAGCTTAGATCTACCTGAAGAGACCCAGTACTTC; CDR3 protein: CASSLDLPEETQYF
J gene: TRBJ2-3; clone size: NA; D gene: NA; V gene: TRBV4-1; CDR3 length: 16; CDR3 DNA: TGCGCCAGCAGTCAAGGGCCGACTAGGAGCACAGATACGCAGTATTTT; CDR3 protein: CASSQGPTRSTDTQYF
J gene: TRBJ1-2; clone size: NA; D gene: NA; V gene: TRBV20-1; CDR3 length: 11; CDR3 DNA: TGCAGCGGGAGGGTAAACTATGGCTACACCTTC; CDR3 protein: CSGRVNYGYTF
J gene: TRBJ2-1; clone size: NA; D gene: TRBD2; V gene: TRBV27; CDR3 length: 19; CDR3 DNA: TGTGCCAGCACCTACGCCGGAACAGGGCGGGGGGGCCGCTACAATGAGCAGTTCTTC; CDR3 protein: CASTYAGTGRGGRYNEQFF
J gene: TRBJ1-2; clone size: NA; D gene: NA; V gene: TRBV5-1; CDR3 length: 14; CDR3 DNA: TGCGCCAGCAGCTTGAAGGGGGAGAACTATGGCTACACCTTC; CDR3 protein: CASSLKGENYGYTF
J gene: TRBJ2-5; clone size: few; D gene: TRBD2; V gene: TRBV5-1; CDR3 length: 16; CDR3 DNA: TGCGCCAGCAGCTTGGGAGTAGCGGGGGGGCCAGAGACCCAGTACTTC; CDR3 protein: CASSLGVAGGPETQYF
J gene: TRBJ1-2; clone size: NA; D gene: TRBD1; V gene: TRBV5-4; CDR3 length: 15; CDR3 DNA: TGTGCCAGCAGCTCGGGGACAGAGCTTTATGGTGGCTACACCTTC; CDR3 protein: CASSSGTELYGGYTF
J gene: TRBJ1-2; clone size: NA; D gene: TRBD1; V gene: TRBV7-9; CDR3 length: 15; CDR3 DNA: TGTGCCAGCACCTTAGAATTCGGGACAGGCTATGGCTACACCTTC; CDR3 protein: CASTLEFGTGYGYTF
J gene: TRBJ1-4; clone size: NA; D gene: NA; V gene: TRBV5-1; CDR3 length: 17; CDR3 DNA: TGCGCCAGCAGCTTGGACCCGGTTTGGGGGGATAATGAAAAACTGTTTTTT; CDR3 protein: CASSLDPVWGDNEKLFF
J gene: TRBJ1-1; clone size: once; D gene: TRBD1; V gene: TRBV18; CDR3 length: 13; CDR3 DNA: TGTGCCAGCTCACTCGGGACAGGGTCAGGAGCTTTCTTT; CDR3 protein: CASSLGTGSGAFF
J gene: TRBJ2-7; clone size: NA; D gene: TRBD2; V gene: TRBV19; CDR3 length: 17; CDR3 DNA: TGTGCCAGTAGTCCAGGACTAGCGGGGGGACGCTCCTACGAGCAGTACTTC; CDR3 protein: CASSPGLAGGRSYEQYF
J gene: TRBJ2-6; clone size: NA; D gene: TRBD1; V gene: TRBV6-1; CDR3 length: 17; CDR3 DNA: TGTGCCAGCAGTGACGGGACAGGGGGTTCTGGGGCCAACGTCCTGACTTTC; CDR3 protein: CASSDGTGGSGANVLTF
J gene: TRBJ1-2; clone size: once; D gene: TRBD1; V gene: TRBV18; CDR3 length: 16; CDR3 DNA: TGTGCCAGCTCACCAGTTTCCGGGACAGGGGAGAATGGCTACACCTTC; CDR3 protein: CASSPVSGTGENGYTF
J gene: TRBJ1-5; clone size: NA; D gene: NA; V gene: TRBV19; CDR3 length: 14; CDR3 DNA: TGTGCCAGTAGTGGGCCCCAAATCGCAGGGCCCCAGCATTTT; CDR3 protein: CASSGPQIAGPQHF
J gene: TRBJ2-7; clone size: NA; D gene: TRBD2; V gene: TRBV2; CDR3 length: 16; CDR3 DNA: TGTGCCAGCAGTGAAGCAGTGAGCGGGGGCTCCTACGAGCAGTACTTC; CDR3 protein: CASSEAVSGGSYEQYF
J gene: TRBJ1-2; clone size: once; D gene: NA; V gene: TRBV12-3/TRBV12-4; CDR3 length: 12; CDR3 DNA: TGTGCCAGCAGTTCAGGGCCTTATGGCTACACCTTC; CDR3 protein: CASSSGPYGYTF
J gene: TRBJ1-2; clone size: NA; D gene: NA; V gene: TRBV2; CDR3 length: 13; CDR3 DNA: TGTGCCAGCAGTGATAGGGGGATCTATGGCTACACCTTC; CDR3 protein: CASSDRGIYGYTF
J gene: TRBJ2-1; clone size: NA; D gene: TRBD2; V gene: TRBV5-1; CDR3 length: 14; CDR3 DNA: TGCGCCAGCAGTAGCGGGGGGGCCTACAATGAGCAGTTCTTC; CDR3 protein: CASSSGGAYNEQFF
J gene: TRBJ1-6; clone size: few; D gene: TRBD1; V gene: TRBV19; CDR3 length: 14; CDR3 DNA: TGTGCCAGTAGTTCGGGGACAGGGGGCTCACCCCTCCACTTT; CDR3 protein: CASSSGTGGSPLHF
J gene: TRBJ1-2; clone size: NA; D gene: NA; V gene: TRBV19; CDR3 length: 14; CDR3 DNA: TGTGCCAGTAGCACCTCCCGGGTGGACTATGGCTACACCTTC; CDR3 protein: CASSTSRVDYGYTF
J gene: TRBJ2-7; clone size: NA; D gene: NA; V gene: TRBV4-1; CDR3 length: 12; CDR3 DNA: TGCGCCAGCAGCCCCCGGGCGGGCGGGCAGTACTTC; CDR3 protein: CASSPRAGGQYF
J gene: TRBJ1-1; clone size: NA; D gene: NA; V gene: TRBV5-1; CDR3 length: 16; CDR3 DNA: TGCGCCAGCAGCTTGGGGGGCACAACTAAGAACACTGAAGCTTTCTTT; CDR3 protein: CASSLGGTTKNTEAFF
J gene: TRBJ2-1; clone size: NA; D gene: TRBD2; V gene: TRBV5-1; CDR3 length: 14; CDR3 DNA: TGCGCCAGCAGCCTGGGTACTAGCGCGGGTGAGCAGTTCTTC; CDR3 protein: CASSLGTSAGEQFF
J gene: TRBJ1-6; clone size: NA; D gene: TRBD1; V gene: TRBV7-6; CDR3 length: 16; CDR3 DNA: TGTGCCAGCAGCTTCGGCCCAGGGGGAGGTAATTCACCCCTCCACTTT; CDR3 protein: CASSFGPGGGNSPLHF
J gene: TRBJ1-1; clone size: NA; D gene: NA; V gene: TRBV19; CDR3 length: 14; CDR3 DNA: TGTGCCAGTAGTGGGAGGGGGAAAGACACTGAAGCTTTCTTT; CDR3 protein: CASSGRGKDTEAFF
J gene: TRBJ1-2; clone size: NA; D gene: NA; V gene: TRBV7-3; CDR3 length: 13; CDR3 DNA: TGTGCCAGCAGCCCCTCGGGGGGGGGTGGCTACACCTTC; CDR3 protein: CASSPSGGGGYTF
J gene: TRBJ2-4; clone size: NA; D gene: NA; V gene: TRBV19; CDR3 length: 15; CDR3 DNA: TGTGCCAGTAGGCCCCCGGGAATAGCCAAAAACATTCAGTACTTC; CDR3 protein: CASRPPGIAKNIQYF
J gene: TRBJ1-5; clone size: NA; D gene: NA; V gene: TRBV18; CDR3 length: 13; CDR3 DNA: TGTGCCAGCTCCGGGGGGTCGGATCAGCCCCAGCATTTT; CDR3 protein: CASSGGSDQPQHF
J gene: TRBJ2-1; clone size: NA; D gene: TRBD1; V gene: TRBV24-1; CDR3 length: 15; CDR3 DNA: TGTGCCACCAGTGACACGGGACAGGGGGCAAGTGAGCAGTTCTTC; CDR3 protein: CATSDTGQGASEQFF
J gene: TRBJ2-3; clone size: few; D gene: NA; V gene: TRBV2; CDR3 length: 13; CDR3 DNA: TGTGCCAGCGCCAGGGGATACACAGATACGCAGTATTTT; CDR3 protein: CASARGYTDTQYF
J gene: TRBJ1-1; clone size: NA; D gene: TRBD1; V gene: TRBV7-8; CDR3 length: 14; CDR3 DNA: TGTGCCAGCAGCTTGGACAGGGGCAACACTGAAGCTTTCTTT; CDR3 protein: CASSLDRGNTEAFF
J gene: TRBJ1-2; clone size: NA; D gene: NA; V gene: TRBV2; CDR3 length: 13; CDR3 DNA: TGTGCCAGCAGTGGGAACAGGGCCGATGGCTACACCTTC; CDR3 protein: CASSGNRADGYTF
J gene: TRBJ2-1; clone size: NA; D gene: TRBD1; V gene: TRBV5-1; CDR3 length: 16; CDR3 DNA: TGCGCCAGCAGAGCAACAGGGACAGGGGGTGGCTATGAGCAGTTCTTC; CDR3 protein: CASRATGTGGGYEQFF